This is a list of T cell receptor beta chains from one sample in a study of blood T cells in healthy people across ages. TCRdb itself ran the 5' RACE reads through MiXCR, one entry per CDR3 protein. This sample has roughly 800,000 distinct CDR3 sequences; about 36% occur once, and the top ten carry about an eighth. The specimen was blood. The receptor set was obtained from a man aged 18 to 30 in good health. Each CDR3 is given with its conserved first and last residue. D genes are given only for firm matches. Clone size is not always given. Where it is, it says once, few, many or a class for expanded clones.

clone_size: -
v_call: TRBV10-3
d_call: -
j_call: TRBJ1-2
cdr3_nt: TGTGCCATCAGGGAGTCAGTCTATGGCTACACCTTC
cdr3_aa: CAIRESVYGYTF

clone_size: -
v_call: TRBV7-9
d_call: TRBD2
j_call: TRBJ2-5
cdr3_nt: TGTGCCAGCAGCTCAAACGGGGCTAGCGGGACCCAAGAGACCCAGTACTTC
cdr3_aa: CASSSNGASGTQETQYF

clone_size: few
v_call: TRBV2
d_call: -
j_call: TRBJ2-7
cdr3_nt: TGTGCCAGCAGTGAAGCCTCCTCGGGGCAGGCCTACGAGCAGTACTTC
cdr3_aa: CASSEASSGQAYEQYF

clone_size: few
v_call: TRBV12-3/TRBV12-4
d_call: -
j_call: TRBJ2-1
cdr3_nt: TGTGCCAGCAGTTTTACCCCACACCCCGAGCAGTTCTTC
cdr3_aa: CASSFTPHPEQFF

clone_size: -
v_call: TRBV20-1
d_call: -
j_call: TRBJ2-3
cdr3_nt: TGCAGTGCTAGACAGACTGCAGATACGCAGTATTTT
cdr3_aa: CSARQTADTQYF

clone_size: -
v_call: TRBV4-2
d_call: -
j_call: TRBJ1-3
cdr3_nt: TGTGCCAGCAGCCAGGGCACAGTGAACTCTGGAAACACCATATATTTT
cdr3_aa: CASSQGTVNSGNTIYF

clone_size: few
v_call: TRBV12-3/TRBV12-4
d_call: TRBD1
j_call: TRBJ2-5
cdr3_nt: TGTGCCAGCAGCCGCCCGACAGGGGGCAAGGAGACCCAGTACTTC
cdr3_aa: CASSRPTGGKETQYF

clone_size: many
v_call: TRBV29-1
d_call: -
j_call: TRBJ1-1
cdr3_nt: TGCAGCGTTGAAGGGACAGACGGGAACACTGAAGCTTTCTTT
cdr3_aa: CSVEGTDGNTEAFF

clone_size: once
v_call: TRBV9
d_call: -
j_call: TRBJ1-2
cdr3_nt: TGTGCCAGCATCCACCAGGGTAACTATGGCTACACCTTC
cdr3_aa: CASIHQGNYGYTF

clone_size: -
v_call: TRBV5-1
d_call: -
j_call: TRBJ1-2
cdr3_nt: TGCGCCAGCAGCTTGTCAGGGGAGATCTATGGCTACACCTTC
cdr3_aa: CASSLSGEIYGYTF

clone_size: many
v_call: TRBV6-6
d_call: TRBD1
j_call: TRBJ2-1
cdr3_nt: TGTGCCAGTGAGGGACAGGATTGGTTCTTC
cdr3_aa: CASEGQDWFF

clone_size: -
v_call: TRBV12-3/TRBV12-4
d_call: TRBD1
j_call: TRBJ1-2
cdr3_nt: TGTGCCAGCACCCTTACACCGACAGGGGACTATGGCTACACCTTC
cdr3_aa: CASTLTPTGDYGYTF

clone_size: -
v_call: TRBV5-6
d_call: -
j_call: TRBJ1-1
cdr3_nt: TGTGCCAGCAGCCCCGGGGGATCGAACACTGAAGCTTTCTTT
cdr3_aa: CASSPGGSNTEAFF

clone_size: few
v_call: TRBV15
d_call: -
j_call: TRBJ1-1
cdr3_nt: TGTGCCACCAGCAGAGAACCCACAGGGAACACTGAAGCTTTCTTT
cdr3_aa: CATSREPTGNTEAFF

clone_size: many
v_call: TRBV10-3
d_call: -
j_call: TRBJ2-7
cdr3_nt: TGTGCCATCAGGGGGATACGGGACACCACCTACGAGCAGTACTTC
cdr3_aa: CAIRGIRDTTYEQYF

clone_size: -
v_call: TRBV29-1
d_call: -
j_call: TRBJ2-3
cdr3_nt: TGCAGCGTTCCCCGGGGCATTGATACGCAGTATTTT
cdr3_aa: CSVPRGIDTQYF

clone_size: -
v_call: TRBV5-8
d_call: -
j_call: TRBJ2-3
cdr3_nt: TGTGCCAGCAGCTTGGATGGGACCTACACAGATACGCAGTATTTT
cdr3_aa: CASSLDGTYTDTQYF

clone_size: -
v_call: TRBV7-2
d_call: TRBD2
j_call: TRBJ2-5
cdr3_nt: TGTGCCAGCAGCCCCCGGACTAGCGGGGAGGGGACCCAGTACTTC
cdr3_aa: CASSPRTSGEGTQYF

clone_size: -
v_call: TRBV7-2
d_call: TRBD1
j_call: TRBJ1-2
cdr3_nt: TGTGCCAGCAGCGTAGCTGGACAGGGAAGTGGCAACACCTTC
cdr3_aa: CASSVAGQGSGNTF

clone_size: many
v_call: TRBV4-2
d_call: -
j_call: TRBJ1-2
cdr3_nt: TGTGCCAGCAGCCAAGGGGGCGCAGACCGAATATATGGCTACACCTTC
cdr3_aa: CASSQGGADRIYGYTF

clone_size: -
v_call: TRBV20-1
d_call: -
j_call: TRBJ2-1
cdr3_nt: TGCAGCCCCAGAGACCTAATCCAAGAGACCCAGTTCTTC
cdr3_aa: CSPRDLIQETQFF

clone_size: few
v_call: TRBV5-1
d_call: -
j_call: TRBJ2-5
cdr3_nt: TGCGCCAGCAGCTTGGCCCTGGCTAATCAAGAGACCCAGTACTTC
cdr3_aa: CASSLALANQETQYF

clone_size: -
v_call: TRBV12-3/TRBV12-4
d_call: TRBD1
j_call: TRBJ1-1
cdr3_nt: TGTGCCAGTAAATTACAGGGGCGGATGAACACTGAAGCTTTCTTT
cdr3_aa: CASKLQGRMNTEAFF

clone_size: many
v_call: TRBV14
d_call: -
j_call: TRBJ1-1
cdr3_nt: TGTGCCAGCAGCTACAGTATGAACACTGAAGCTTTCTTT
cdr3_aa: CASSYSMNTEAFF

clone_size: few
v_call: TRBV24-1
d_call: -
j_call: TRBJ2-7
cdr3_nt: TGTGCCACCAGTGTATACGATGAGCAGTACTTC
cdr3_aa: CATSVYDEQYF

clone_size: -
v_call: TRBV6-6
d_call: -
j_call: TRBJ1-2
cdr3_nt: TGTGCCAGCAGTCCCCGGGATCCCGGTGGCTACACCTTC
cdr3_aa: CASSPRDPGGYTF

clone_size: -
v_call: TRBV27
d_call: -
j_call: TRBJ1-5
cdr3_nt: TGTGCCAGCAGTTGTATGGAGGATAGCAATCAGCCCCAGCATTTT
cdr3_aa: CASSCMEDSNQPQHF

clone_size: -
v_call: TRBV28
d_call: -
j_call: TRBJ1-3
cdr3_nt: TGTGCCAGCAGTTTATTGCAGGGGACGGGAAACACCATATATTTT
cdr3_aa: CASSLLQGTGNTIYF

clone_size: many
v_call: TRBV12-3/TRBV12-4
d_call: -
j_call: TRBJ2-1
cdr3_nt: TGTGCCAGCAGTTCTAGTGCGAATGAGCAGTTCTTC
cdr3_aa: CASSSSANEQFF

clone_size: -
v_call: TRBV6-1
d_call: -
j_call: TRBJ2-1
cdr3_nt: TGTGCCAGCAGTGAACTCCGACCGGCGGCCTACAATGAGCAGTTCTTC
cdr3_aa: CASSELRPAAYNEQFF

clone_size: -
v_call: TRBV11-3
d_call: -
j_call: TRBJ2-2
cdr3_nt: TGTGCCAGCAGCTTGAACGGCGACACCGGGGAGCTGTTTTTT
cdr3_aa: CASSLNGDTGELFF

clone_size: once
v_call: TRBV5-4
d_call: -
j_call: TRBJ2-3
cdr3_nt: TGTGCCAGCAGCCCAAGGGCCGCCACAGATACGCAGTATTTT
cdr3_aa: CASSPRAATDTQYF

clone_size: -
v_call: TRBV12-3/TRBV12-4
d_call: -
j_call: TRBJ1-3
cdr3_nt: TGTGCCAGCAGGACAGCGGGATACTCTGGAAACACCATATATTTT
cdr3_aa: CASRTAGYSGNTIYF

clone_size: few
v_call: TRBV12-3/TRBV12-4
d_call: -
j_call: TRBJ1-5
cdr3_nt: TGTGCCAGCAGCCAGAGGGGTATCAATCAGCCCCAGCATTTT
cdr3_aa: CASSQRGINQPQHF

clone_size: many
v_call: TRBV29-1
d_call: -
j_call: TRBJ2-7
cdr3_nt: TGCAGCGTTGAAGAGGGGGGTACCTACGAGCAGTACTTC
cdr3_aa: CSVEEGGTYEQYF

clone_size: -
v_call: TRBV7-9
d_call: TRBD1
j_call: TRBJ1-5
cdr3_nt: TGTGCCAGCAGCAGGGGACAGGGGGAGGGTCAGCCCCAGCATTTT
cdr3_aa: CASSRGQGEGQPQHF

clone_size: many
v_call: TRBV12-3/TRBV12-4
d_call: TRBD1
j_call: TRBJ2-1
cdr3_nt: TGTGCCAGCAGTTTGACCCCAGGGGGCAATGAGCAGTTCTTC
cdr3_aa: CASSLTPGGNEQFF

clone_size: few
v_call: TRBV7-2
d_call: -
j_call: TRBJ1-2
cdr3_nt: TGTGCCAGCAGCTTATCAGGGGAAGAGTGGTATGGCTACACCTTC
cdr3_aa: CASSLSGEEWYGYTF

clone_size: -
v_call: TRBV3-1
d_call: -
j_call: TRBJ2-6
cdr3_nt: TGTGCCAGCAGCCGGAAAACAGGGTCTGGGGCCAACGTCCTGACTTTC
cdr3_aa: CASSRKTGSGANVLTF

clone_size: few
v_call: TRBV7-3
d_call: -
j_call: TRBJ1-1
cdr3_nt: TGTGCCAGCAGCTTGAGGAACGGGGACACTGAAGCTTTCTTT
cdr3_aa: CASSLRNGDTEAFF

clone_size: -
v_call: TRBV7-2
d_call: -
j_call: TRBJ2-7
cdr3_nt: TGTGCCAGCAGCTTGGGACCGCACAACTCCTACGAGCAGTACTTC
cdr3_aa: CASSLGPHNSYEQYF

clone_size: few
v_call: TRBV29-1
d_call: -
j_call: TRBJ1-2
cdr3_nt: TGCAGCGTTGAACACACAACGTATGGCTACACCTTC
cdr3_aa: CSVEHTTYGYTF

clone_size: -
v_call: TRBV6-2/TRBV6-3
d_call: -
j_call: TRBJ1-2
cdr3_nt: TGTGCCAGCAGCCTTTCGTACAGGGCTGCCACGCGGGGCTACACCTTC
cdr3_aa: CASSLSYRAATRGYTF

clone_size: few
v_call: TRBV20-1
d_call: -
j_call: TRBJ2-5
cdr3_nt: TGCAGTGCTAGAGGGGGTCGGGCTAGCATAAGAGGAGAGACCCAGTACTTC
cdr3_aa: CSARGGRASIRGETQYF

clone_size: -
v_call: TRBV2
d_call: -
j_call: TRBJ2-5
cdr3_nt: TGTGCCAGCCTCCCCGGGGAAAACCAAGAGACCCAGTACTTC
cdr3_aa: CASLPGENQETQYF

clone_size: many
v_call: TRBV29-1
d_call: TRBD1
j_call: TRBJ2-1
cdr3_nt: TGCAGCGTAGACGGGACAGGGGTGAATGAGCAGTTCTTC
cdr3_aa: CSVDGTGVNEQFF

clone_size: few
v_call: TRBV7-9
d_call: TRBD1
j_call: TRBJ2-1
cdr3_nt: TGTGCCCTCGGACAGGGGTCTTACAATGAGCAGTTCTTC
cdr3_aa: CALGQGSYNEQFF

clone_size: -
v_call: TRBV4-2
d_call: -
j_call: TRBJ2-5
cdr3_nt: TGTGCCAGCAGCCAAGGGGTCAGCGGCAATGAGCAGTACTTC
cdr3_aa: CASSQGVSGNEQYF

clone_size: -
v_call: TRBV12-3/TRBV12-4
d_call: -
j_call: TRBJ2-5
cdr3_nt: TGTGCCAGCAGTTTGCCCAGGCAGGGAAGTTCCTACAAGCAGTACTTC
cdr3_aa: CASSLPRQGSSYKQYF

clone_size: -
v_call: TRBV6-2/TRBV6-3
d_call: -
j_call: TRBJ1-6
cdr3_nt: TGTGCCAGCACCTTCGGAGGGGATCCACCCCTCCACTTT
cdr3_aa: CASTFGGDPPLHF

clone_size: many
v_call: TRBV20-1
d_call: TRBD2
j_call: TRBJ2-5
cdr3_nt: TGCAGTGCTAGAGACCTAGCGGGGGGTCTCCAAGAGACCCAGTACTTC
cdr3_aa: CSARDLAGGLQETQYF

clone_size: -
v_call: TRBV20-1
d_call: -
j_call: TRBJ2-1
cdr3_nt: TGCAGTGCTGGATCGGCGGGGTTCTACAATGAGCAGTTCTTC
cdr3_aa: CSAGSAGFYNEQFF

clone_size: few
v_call: TRBV12-3/TRBV12-4
d_call: -
j_call: TRBJ2-7
cdr3_nt: TGTGCCAGCAGTTTCCGAGATGAGCAGTACTTC
cdr3_aa: CASSFRDEQYF

clone_size: few
v_call: TRBV6-6
d_call: -
j_call: TRBJ1-2
cdr3_nt: TGTGCCAGCAGCTTCGGACAGAGGCAGTCTAACTATGGCTACACCTTC
cdr3_aa: CASSFGQRQSNYGYTF

clone_size: -
v_call: TRBV15
d_call: -
j_call: TRBJ1-2
cdr3_nt: TGTGCCACCAGCAGCCCCACGGGGGCAGACAAATATGGCTACACCTTC
cdr3_aa: CATSSPTGADKYGYTF

clone_size: -
v_call: TRBV28
d_call: TRBD2
j_call: TRBJ2-1
cdr3_nt: TGTGCCAGCAGTTTGGCTAGTCGGGGGGGCCGAAATGAGCAGTTCTTC
cdr3_aa: CASSLASRGGRNEQFF

clone_size: few
v_call: TRBV4-3
d_call: -
j_call: TRBJ1-1
cdr3_nt: TGCGCCAGCAGCCAAGAGATAGGACTGATGAACACTGAAGCTTTCTTT
cdr3_aa: CASSQEIGLMNTEAFF

clone_size: -
v_call: TRBV28
d_call: -
j_call: TRBJ2-2
cdr3_nt: TGTGCCAGCGAGACCGGGACCACCACCGGGGAGCTGTTTTTT
cdr3_aa: CASETGTTTGELFF

clone_size: -
v_call: TRBV12-3/TRBV12-4
d_call: -
j_call: TRBJ2-7
cdr3_nt: TGTGCCAGCAGTTTCAGGCCTTCACACGAGCAGTACTTC
cdr3_aa: CASSFRPSHEQYF

clone_size: -
v_call: TRBV20-1
d_call: -
j_call: TRBJ1-1
cdr3_nt: TGCAGTGCTAGCGGGGAGACTGAAGCTTTCTTT
cdr3_aa: CSASGETEAFF